Below are 19 T cell receptor beta chains sequenced from a single sample in a study of OX40 agonist ivuxolimab in advanced cancers. TCRdb's table, derived via immunoSEQ multiplex PCR, lists solely in-frame clones and lacks some. Of tens of thousands of clones in the sample, roughly nine tenths were seen once. Sample: CD4+ or CD8+ T cells sorted from blood, taken in a trial of the OX40 agonist ivuxolimab. The receptors shown here come from an adult with an advanced solid tumor such as melanoma, head and neck, liver or kidney cancer.

The chain uses TRBV12-5 and TRBJ2-1; D is perhaps TRBD1 or TRBD2 (5 bases each). The germline V gene has CDR1 LGHNT and CDR2 FRNRAP. Trimming shortened V by 6 bases and J by 5 bases, and 14 bases separated the two germline ends. This CDR3 comprises 14 residues. CDR3 residues: CASGQGTGNNEQFF. In DNA form, the CDR3 reads TGTGCTAGTGGCCAAGGGACGGGAAACAATGAGCAGTTCTTC.

The chain links TRBV10-3 to TRBJ1-2; 7 positions agree with TRBD1. V lost 2 bases, J lost 4 bases, and 7 bases stayed unmatched. The CDR3 runs 15 residues. Germline CDR1 reads ENHRY; CDR2 reads SYGVKD. CDR3 amino acids: CAISEGDRRGYGYTF. CDR3 nucleotide sequence: TGTGCCATCAGTGAGGGGGACAGAAGGGGCTATGGCTACACCTTC.

V is TRBV9 and J is TRBJ2-2; 10 positions match TRBD2. Trimming cost V 4 bases and J 8 bases; bases outside gene matches: 11. In germline, CDR1 is SGDLS, CDR2 YYNGEE. The CDR3 covers 16 residues. The CDR3 DNA sequence: TGTGCCAGCAGCACTCCTAGCGGGAGAGGTTTGGGGGAGCTGTTTTTT. This gives the protein CASSTPSGRGLGELFF.

The chain joins TRBV7-6 to TRBJ1-4; D gene uncertain. This CDR3 contains 16 residues. V lost 1 base to trimming and J lost 4 bases, with 13 bases between them. Germline CDR1 reads SGHVS; CDR2 reads FNYEAQ. In nucleotides, the CDR3 is TGTGCCAGCAGCTTAGGGAGTAAGAGAGTTAATGAAAAACTGTTTTTT. This translates into CASSLGSKRVNEKLFF. The variable domain in full, with the rest retrieved from reference TRBV7-6 and TRBJ1-4, is GAGVSQSPRYKVTKRGQDVALRCDPISGHVSLYWYRQALGQGPEFLTYFNYEAQQDKSGLPNDRFSAERPEGSISTLTIQRTEQRDSAMYRCASSLGSKRVNEKLFFGSGTQLSVL.

This chain's CDR3 is CASSLPWDQRGKETQYF. CDR3 nucleotide sequence: TGTGCCAGCAGCCTCCCATGGGACCAGCGGGGTAAAGAGACCCAGTACTTC. This chain links TRBV14 with TRBJ2-5; 7 nucleotides line up with TRBD2. This CDR3 region has 17 residues. The trim removed 4 bases at V and 3 bases at J, leaving 14 bases unmatched. The germline V gene has CDR1 SGHDN and CDR2 FVKESK.

In its sample, this clone was seen a few times. The chain recombines TRBV19 with TRBJ1-2, with a weak D call TRBD1 (6 bases). CDR3 length: 13 residues. CDR1 is LNHDA, CDR2 SQIVND, per germline (reference sequence). The V end was cut by 5 bases, the J end by 6 bases, with 13 bases between. CDR3 bases: TGTGCCAGTAGTTCAAACAGGGTCGATGGCTACACCTTC. Amino acids: CASSSNRVDGYTF.

CDR3 residues: CASSLLSSNGYTF. Written as DNA, the CDR3 is TGTGCCAGCAGCCTGCTATCCTCTAATGGCTACACCTTC. V gene TRBV5-4 combines with J gene TRBJ1-2; D unresolved. Germline loops: CDR1 SGHNT, CDR2 YYREEE (reference sequence). This CDR3 has 13 amino acids. V was trimmed by 4 bases and J by 6 bases, leaving 13 bases between them.

V is TRBV19 and J is TRBJ2-3, with 10 nucleotides matching TRBD2. Germline CDR1 and CDR2: LNHDA and SQIVND (reference sequence). J was trimmed by 2 bases and V by 5 bases; bases with no gene match: 7. This CDR3 is built from 16 residues. CDR3: CASSGSSGGVTDTQYF. The CDR3 DNA sequence: TGTGCCAGTAGTGGGTCTAGCGGGGGAGTCACAGATACGCAGTATTTT.

The J gene is TRBJ2-3, the V gene TRBV27; D gene ambiguous. The germline V gene encodes CDR1 MNHEY and CDR2 SMNVEV (reference sequence). The CDR3 has 15 residues. Trimming took 4 bases from V and 10 from J, leaving 21 bases between them. DNA of the CDR3: TGTGCCAGCAGTTCCCTTTCCTACCCCCTAACGGCGCAGTATTTT. Protein product: CASSSLSYPLTAQYF.

The CDR3 nucleotides are TGTGCCAGCAGTTACGGCCGAGGGCAGTTCTTC. It translates to CASSYGRGQFF. This chain links TRBV6-5 with TRBJ2-1; D is undetermined. CDR3 length equals 11 residues. V lost 2 bases and J lost 12, with 8 bases in between. Germline CDR1 and CDR2: MNHEY and SVGAGI.

This chain connects TRBV11-3 to TRBJ2-2; 8 bases are a match to TRBD1. Per germline, CDR1 SGHNT and CDR2 YENEEA. The V and J ends lost 5 bases and 3 bases, in that order; junction bases with no gene match: 5. CDR3 size: 15 residues. The CDR3 sequence is CASSPGQGYTGELFF. The DNA of the CDR3 is TGTGCCAGCAGCCCCGGACAGGGTTACACCGGGGAGCTGTTTTTT.

The chain carries TRBV7-6 and TRBJ2-1; 7 nucleotides line up with TRBD1. Per germline, CDR1 SGHVS and CDR2 FNYEAQ. The CDR3 runs to 14 residues. The trim removed 5 bases at V and 5 bases at J, leaving 6 bases unmatched. The CDR3 here is CASSQGQSNNEQFF. The CDR3 nucleotides are TGTGCCAGCAGCCAGGGACAGTCCAACAATGAGCAGTTCTTC.

The table lists this clone with a count of one. The chain carries TRBV7-9 and TRBJ1-2; D possibly corresponds to TRBD1 (6 bases). Germline CDR1 and CDR2: SEHNR and FQNEAQ (reference sequence). The V and J ends lost 1 base and 2 bases respectively, with 14 bases between them. The CDR3 totals 16 residues. CDR3 nucleotides: TGTGCCAGCAGCTTAGTGGTGGGGGCCACAAACTATGGCTACACCTTC. Its protein is CASSLVVGATNYGYTF. Drawing the rest from reference TRBV7-9 and TRBJ1-2, the complete variable domain is DTGVSQNPRHKITKRGQNVTFRCDPISEHNRLYWYRQTLGQGPEFLTYFQNEAQLEKSRLLSDRFSAERPKGSFSTLEIQRTEQGDSAMYLCASSLVVGATNYGYTFGSGTRLTVV.

The rearrangement joins TRBV13 to TRBJ2-1, with D tentatively TRBD1 or TRBD2 (5 bases each). The CDR3 contains 16 residues. CDR1 is PRHDT, CDR2 FYEKMQ, per germline (reference sequence). V was shortened by 1 base and J by 9 bases, with 19 bases between the two germline ends. The DNA of the CDR3 is TGTGCCAGCAGCTTAGCTATCAGGGACGCCTGGGGTGAGCAGTTCTTC. It encodes CASSLAIRDAWGEQFF.

The V gene is TRBV7-9, the J gene TRBJ1-4; 9 bases are shared with TRBD1. The ends lost 8 bases at V and 8 bases at J; junction bases unmatched: 18. The CDR3 runs to 17 residues. Germline V gene sequence: CDR1 SEHNR, CDR2 FQNEAQ (reference sequence). CDR3 DNA: TGTGCCAGCGGCCGGCCGGGACAGGGCTGGGGTCGGGAAAAACTGTTTTTT. Encoded protein: CASGRPGQGWGREKLFF.

The V gene is TRBV19, the J gene TRBJ1-1, with TRBD1 matching 10 bases. The CDR3 sequence is 16 residues long. Germline trimming cut 11 bases from V and 4 bases from J; bases unmatched to any gene: 16. Germline V gene lookup returns CDR1 LNHDA and CDR2 SQIVND (reference sequence). The CDR3 protein is CASLGDRGGLITEAFF. In nucleotides, the CDR3 is TGTGCCTCCTTGGGGGACAGGGGAGGCTTAATCACTGAAGCTTTCTTT.

This clone was observed once. This chain connects TRBV7-8 to TRBJ1-6; the D is unclear. V was trimmed by 5 bases and J by 10 bases, leaving 12 bases between them. The germline gives CDR1 SGHVS, CDR2 FQNEAQ. This CDR3 spans 13 amino acids. The CDR3 here is CASSQFVGSPLHF. CDR3 DNA: TGTGCCAGCAGCCAGTTCGTGGGCTCACCCCTCCACTTT.

This chain uses TRBV9 with TRBJ2-6; D not certain. V was shortened by 0 bases and J by 11 bases, with 12 bases between the two germline ends. Looked up from germline, CDR1 is SGDLS and CDR2 is YYNGEE. CDR3 size: 14 residues. CDR3 in DNA: TGTGCCAGCAGCGTAGGCACCCCGTCGTACGTCCTGACTTTC. Translating it yields CASSVGTPSYVLTF.

This clone showed up just once. The V call is TRBV7-9, the J call TRBJ2-7; 8 bases are a match to TRBD1. V shed 5 bases, J shed 4 bases, and the junction held 10 bases outside the gene matches. The V gene's germline CDR1 is SEHNR and CDR2 FQNEAQ (reference sequence). The CDR3 extends over 15 amino acids. This CDR3 is CASSAYRGDQYEQYF. In DNA, the CDR3 is TGTGCCAGCAGCGCATACAGGGGGGATCAATACGAGCAGTACTTC. Drawing the rest from reference TRBV7-9 and TRBJ2-7, the complete variable domain is DTGVSQNPRHKITKRGQNVTFRCDPISEHNRLYWYRQTLGQGPEFLTYFQNEAQLEKSRLLSDRFSAERPKGSFSTLEIQRTEQGDSAMYLCASSAYRGDQYEQYFGPGTRLTVT.